This TCR beta chain was recorded in a study of vaccination and CD4 T cells after COVID-19. The sample's treatment: approximately nine-day PBMC culture with coronavirus spike peptide pools or control peptides (ViraFEST assay). The dates of positive PCR tests extended from March through December 2020 and came before the US Alpha, Beta and Delta variants. The study's findings and limits: A median approximately 86% of convalescent patients' SARS-CoV-2-reactive clones emerged only after vaccination.

This clonotype was observed a few times. What it binds is unknown. Sequencing of the DNA from cultured CD4+ T cells was carried out with the Oncomine TCR Beta short-read assay. TCRdb passed the PCR reads through MiXCR, listing each CDR3 protein once. The sample contains about 14,000 distinct CDR3 sequences, about 51% of which appear only once. CDR3 length: 14 amino acids. Trimming stripped 7 bases from V and 7 bases from J, with 17 bases between. Germline values: CDR1 MNHNS, CDR2 SASEGT. The sample taken for sequencing was CD4+ T cells from blood, cultured in vitro. This chain uses TRBV6-1 with TRBJ1-5; possibly TRBD1 for D (6 bases). The clonotype originates from a human donor who had recovered from COVID-19. CDR3 DNA sequence: TGTGCCAGCACCCAGCTGGGGGGGCGGCAGCCCCAGCATTTT. Its protein product is CASTQLGGRQPQHF.